The TCR beta chain described here comes from a study of OX40 agonist ivuxolimab in advanced cancers. The CDR3 contains 14 residues. For this clone: The same CDR3 can be traced to other DNA sequences in this sample.

Repertoires were generated with immunoSEQ multiplex PCR, while TCRdb's copy carries only in-frame clones and drops some. In the table there are some 80,000 clones, over 85% of which are singletons. This sequence originates from an adult with an advanced solid tumor such as melanoma, head and neck, liver or kidney cancer. The source material was CD4+ or CD8+ T cells sorted from blood, sampled in a trial of the OX40 agonist ivuxolimab. The rearrangement joins TRBV1 to TRBJ2-7; the table's D call, TRBD1, was not checked against the DNA. TRBV1 is a listed pseudogene. Here the CDR3 DNA reads TGCACCAGCAGCCATACCGGACAGATCTACGAGCAGTACTTC. Translation gives CTSSHTGQIYEQYF.